The 27 T cell receptor beta chains listed next were all sequenced from one sample in a study of blood T cell repertoires in COVID-19. Only in-frame clones appear in the TCRdb table, and some are missing; sequencing was by immunoSEQ multiplex PCR. The data show fewer than 90,000 clones, 86% seen once. Specimen: peripheral blood. The receptors originated from a man aged 50-59 years with active or convalescent COVID-19.

The chain joins TRBV6-1 to TRBJ1-1, with TRBD1 matching 8 bases. Germline values: CDR1 MNHNS, CDR2 SASEGT. The ends lost 2 bases at V and 4 bases at J; junction bases unmatched: 12. The CDR3 extends over 17 amino acids. CDR3 protein: CASSEWGQVFVSTEAFF. CDR3 coding DNA: TGTGCCAGCAGTGAATGGGGACAGGTCTTTGTGAGCACTGAAGCTTTCTTT.

Details on this clone: The junction and the germline gene differ at one end; a read error may be behind it. CDR3 residues: CASSPQGAQANEKLFF. CDR3 nucleotide sequence: TGTGCCAGCTCCCCACAGGGGGCGCAGGCTAATGAAAAACTGTTTTTT. The chain has TRBV18 and TRBJ1-4; 9 nucleotides match TRBD1. The CDR3 runs to 16 residues. In germline, CDR1 is KGHSH, CDR2 LQKENI.

This clone was seen a few times. This chain uses TRBV5-1 with TRBJ2-3; 8 positions agree with TRBD2. From germline, CDR1 is SGHRS and CDR2 YFSETQ. V was pared by 3 bases and J by 4 bases, with 10 bases of the junction left unmatched. The CDR3 sequence is 16 residues long. The CDR3 spells CASSSRKAGESDTQYF. The CDR3 DNA is TGCGCCAGCAGCTCCCGTAAAGCGGGGGAGTCAGATACGCAGTATTTT.

The chain has TRBV4-1 and TRBJ2-1; 9 bases fit TRBD1. There are 17 residues in the CDR3. Germline V gene lookup returns CDR1 MGHRA and CDR2 YSYEKL. V lost 0 bases to trimming and J lost 1 base; unmatched junction nucleotides: 4. The CDR3 sequence: CASSQEVGTGSYNEQFF. Here the CDR3 DNA reads TGCGCCAGCAGCCAAGAAGTCGGGACAGGGTCCTACAATGAGCAGTTCTTC.

V is TRBV28 and J is TRBJ1-5; the match to TRBD1 covers 8 bases. The J segment lost 6 bases and the V segment lost 6 bases, leaving 7 bases of the junction unmatched. The CDR3 sequence is 14 residues long. Germline CDR1 MDHEN, CDR2 SYDVKM. The CDR3 is CASRRQGASQPQHF. CDR3 DNA: TGTGCCAGCAGACGCCAGGGGGCCAGTCAGCCCCAGCATTTT.

This chain links TRBV5-1 with TRBJ2-3; 9 positions match TRBD1. From germline, CDR1 is SGHRS and CDR2 YFSETQ. The CDR3 has 13 residues. Trimming cost V 4 bases and J 5 bases; bases outside gene matches: 2. CDR3 sequence reads: CASSKGQGDTQYF. The CDR3 DNA sequence: TGCGCCAGCAGCAAGGGACAGGGAGATACGCAGTATTTT. Based on the CDR3 plus reference TRBV5-1 and TRBJ2-3, the full variable domain is KAGVTQTPRYLIKTRGQQVTLSCSPISGHRSVSWYQQTPGQGLQFLFEYFSETQRNKGNFPGRFSGRQFSNSRSEMNVSTLELGDSALYLCASSKGQGDTQYFGPGTRLTVL.

The V gene is TRBV6-5, the J gene TRBJ1-2, with D unclear. Trimming took off 6 bases at V and 1 base at J, with 9 bases between the two ends. CDR1 is MNHEY and CDR2 is SVGAGI in the germline V gene. The CDR3 is 13 amino acids. In DNA, the CDR3 is TGTGCCAGCAGACGAGGAGTTAACTATGGCTACACCTTC. This codes for CASRRGVNYGYTF.

V and J are TRBV5-1 and TRBJ1-1; TRBD1 agrees at 8 bases. Germline lookup yields CDR1 SGHRS and CDR2 YFSETQ. Losses at the gene ends were 4 bases for V and 1 base for J; bases not matched to a gene: 6. CDR3 length: 15 residues. The CDR3, as DNA: TGCGCCAGCAGCATGGGACAGGCTTGGAACACTGAAGCTTTCTTT. This translates into CASSMGQAWNTEAFF.

The V gene is TRBV19, the J gene TRBJ2-1, with TRBD2 matching over 7 bases. CDR3 length equals 15 residues. V shed 3 bases and J 4 bases; nucleotides not matched to a gene: 6. Germline V gives CDR1 LNHDA, CDR2 SQIVND (reference sequence). CDR3 protein: CASSISSGVYNEQFF. CDR3 coding DNA: TGTGCCAGTAGTATCTCCAGCGGGGTTTACAATGAGCAGTTCTTC. The full variable domain, completed using reference TRBV19 and TRBJ2-1, is DGGITQSPKYLFRKEGQNVTLSCEQNLNHDAMYWYRQDPGQGLRLIYYSQIVNDFQKGDIAEGYSVSREKKESFPLTVTSAQKNPTAFYLCASSISSGVYNEQFFGPGTRLTVL.

The rearrangement links TRBV4-2 to TRBJ2-3, with D perhaps matching TRBD2 (6 bases). Trimming left V 0 bases short and J 5 bases short, with 9 bases between. The CDR3 contains 14 residues. In germline, CDR1 is LGHNA, CDR2 YNFKEQ. The CDR3 nucleotides are TGTGCCAGCAGCCAAGATGGGGGGAGAGATACGCAGTATTTT. It specifies CASSQDGGRDTQYF.

This clone was recorded only once. This chain links TRBV5-4 with TRBJ2-5; 11 bases are a match to TRBD2. Germline-derived CDR1 and CDR2 are SGHNT and YYREEE (reference sequence). The V gene end was trimmed by 0 bases and the J gene end by 4 bases; junction bases not matched to a gene: 8. This CDR3 spans 17 amino acids. Here the CDR3 DNA reads TGTGCCAGCAGCTTGGCAATTAGCGGGGGGGCGGGAGAGACCCAGTACTTC. Amino acid sequence: CASSLAISGGAGETQYF.

This sequence joins TRBV28 and TRBJ1-4; a possible D gene is TRBD1 (5 bases). The CDR3 covers 14 residues. V shed 6 bases and J shed 5 bases, with 13 bases lying between them. Germline V gene data show CDR1 as MDHEN and CDR2 as SYDVKM. CDR3 in amino acids: CASSGGGVNEKLFF. CDR3 DNA sequence: TGTGCCAGCAGCGGTGGGGGGGTGAATGAAAAACTGTTTTTT.

V and J are TRBV7-2 and TRBJ1-3; 9 bases align to TRBD1. V gave up 2 bases and J gave up 0 bases; unmatched junction bases: 8. From germline, CDR1 is SGHTA and CDR2 FQGNSA. The CDR3 runs 18 residues. CDR3: CASSLSRDREDSGNTIYF. The CDR3 nucleotides read TGTGCCAGCAGCTTAAGTCGGGACAGGGAGGACTCTGGAAACACCATATATTTT. Full variable domain (missing parts from reference TRBV7-2 and TRBJ1-3): GAGVSQSPSNKVTEKGKDVELRCDPISGHTALYWYRQSLGQGLEFLIYFQGNSAPDKSGLPSDRFSAERTGGSVSTLTIQRTQQEDSAVYLCASSLSRDREDSGNTIYFGEGSWLTVV.

This clone was recorded a few times. V is TRBV5-1 and J is TRBJ2-1; D not certain. The CDR3 extends over 15 amino acids. The ends were cut back, 0 bases at V and 2 bases at J, with 9 bases in the middle. Germline assignment: CDR1 SGHRS and CDR2 YFSETQ. Here the CDR3 DNA reads TGCGCCAGCAGCTTGGATGGCACAACCTACAATGAGCAGTTCTTC. It translates to CASSLDGTTYNEQFF. Based on the CDR3 plus reference TRBV5-1 and TRBJ2-1, the full variable domain is KAGVTQTPRYLIKTRGQQVTLSCSPISGHRSVSWYQQTPGQGLQFLFEYFSETQRNKGNFPGRFSGRQFSNSRSEMNVSTLELGDSALYLCASSLDGTTYNEQFFGPGTRLTVL.

V usage is TRBV5-1 and J usage is TRBJ2-5; 9 nucleotides match TRBD1. The V segment lost 4 bases and the J segment 5 bases; nucleotides outside the gene matches: 6. Germline CDR1 reads SGHRS; CDR2 reads YFSETQ. The CDR3 totals 14 residues. CDR3 region: CASSPGTGSETQYF. DNA of the CDR3: TGCGCCAGCAGCCCAGGGACAGGGAGTGAGACCCAGTACTTC.

This chain joins TRBV21-1 and TRBJ2-5; the table assigns TRBD2, which was not confirmed against the DNA. TRBV21-1 is an annotated pseudogene. The CDR3 runs to 13 residues. The CDR3: CASSKTRRETQYF. In DNA form, the CDR3 reads TGTGCCAGCAGCAAAACACGGAGGGAGACCCAGTACTTC.

This rearrangement joins TRBV5-1 to TRBJ2-2; D uncertain. In germline, CDR1 is SGHRS, CDR2 YFSETQ. This CDR3 comprises 11 residues. V was pared by 7 bases and J by 5 bases, with 6 bases between. CDR3 sequence reads: CASFKTGELFF. CDR3 sequence (DNA): TGCGCCAGCTTTAAAACCGGGGAGCTGTTTTTT.

This CDR3 reads CASSLVGGGANTDTQYF. Written as DNA, the CDR3 is TGCGCCAGCAGCTTGGTAGGCGGGGGGGCCAACACAGATACGCAGTATTTT. The rearrangement joins TRBV5-1 to TRBJ2-3; TRBD2 matches 9 bases. Unmatched junction bases numbered 7, after V lost 0 bases and J lost 2 bases. The CDR3 has 17 amino acids. Per the germline V gene, CDR1 is SGHRS and CDR2 is YFSETQ.

This clone was observed a handful of times. The rearrangement uses TRBV5-4 and TRBJ1-3; D gene ambiguous. This CDR3 has 15 amino acids. V shed 1 base and J shed 0 bases, with 8 bases lying between them. In germline, CDR1 is SGHNT, CDR2 YYREEE (reference sequence). CDR3 sequence (DNA): TGTGCCAGCAGCTTGCCGGGTTTCTCTGGAAACACCATATATTTT. Its protein product is CASSLPGFSGNTIYF.

The chain combines TRBV5-8 with TRBJ2-1; D is unresolved. From germline, CDR1 is SGHTS and CDR2 YDEGEE. The CDR3 has 11 residues. With 0 bases removed from V and 9 bases from J, the gap between germline ends came to 4 bases. CDR3 bases: TGTGCCAGCAGCTTGGATATTGAGCAGTTCTTC. This encodes CASSLDIEQFF.

V usage is TRBV28 and J usage is TRBJ1-2, with no clear D. This CDR3 contains 15 residues. The V gene lost 6 bases and the J gene lost 4 bases, with 18 bases spanning the gap. The germline V gene encodes CDR1 MDHEN and CDR2 SYDVKM. The CDR3 loop reads CASRGGQINLYGYTF. The CDR3, as DNA: TGTGCCAGCAGGGGCGGGCAGATCAACCTCTATGGCTACACCTTC.

V usage is TRBV7-7 and J usage is TRBJ2-5; 8 positions agree with TRBD2. Trimming cost V 4 bases and J 4 bases; bases outside gene matches: 8. Germline lookup yields CDR1 SSHAT and CDR2 FNYEAQ (reference sequence). The CDR3 is made up of 15 amino acids. This CDR3 is CASSSAGGAGETQYF. CDR3 DNA sequence: TGTGCCAGCAGCTCCGCCGGGGGGGCGGGAGAGACCCAGTACTTC.

The V call is TRBV11-2, the J call TRBJ1-2; 7 nucleotides match TRBD1. The trim removed 5 bases at V and 3 bases at J, leaving 9 bases unmatched. The CDR3 runs to 15 residues. CDR1 is SGHAT, CDR2 FQNNGV, per germline. DNA of the CDR3: TGTGCCAGCAGCCCGTCAGGGGGGCCGGACTATGGCTACACCTTC. It specifies CASSPSGGPDYGYTF.

V usage is TRBV7-9 and J usage is TRBJ1-2; the D gene is possibly TRBD1 (5 bases). The CDR3 spans 15 residues. V was pared by 3 bases and J by 3 bases, with 14 bases between. Germline V gene lookup returns CDR1 SEHNR and CDR2 FQNEAQ (reference sequence). The CDR3: CASSFLHSGDYGYTF. The CDR3 nucleotides are TGTGCCAGCAGCTTTTTGCATTCGGGGGACTATGGCTACACCTTC.

This chain links TRBV10-3 with TRBJ1-1, with D maybe TRBD1 (5 bases). The CDR3 runs to 15 residues. Trimming took 2 bases from V and 1 from J, leaving 11 bases between them. In germline, CDR1 is ENHRY, CDR2 SYGVKD. The CDR3, as DNA: TGTGCCATCAGTGAGACCATGGACACGAACACTGAAGCTTTCTTT. Its translation is CAISETMDTNTEAFF.

In this sample, this clone turned up a few times. The J gene is TRBJ1-2, the V gene TRBV5-6, with TRBD1 matching over 7 bases. Germline lookup yields CDR1 SGHDT and CDR2 YYEEEE. The CDR3 has 13 amino acids. After removal of 4 bases from V and 7 bases from J, the junction contained 7 bases not matched to a gene. CDR3: CASSLDWTGGYTF. The CDR3 DNA sequence: TGTGCCAGCAGCCTTGATTGGACAGGTGGCTACACCTTC. Variable domain in full (rest from reference TRBV5-6 and TRBJ1-2): DAGVTQSPTHLIKTRGQQVTLRCSPKSGHDTVSWYQQALGQGPQFIFQYYEEEERQRGNFPDRFSGHQFPNYSSELNVNALLLGDSALYLCASSLDWTGGYTFGSGTRLTVV.

J is TRBJ2-7 and V is TRBV5-1; 8 positions match TRBD1. The CDR3 has 14 amino acids. After removal of 3 bases from V and 5 bases from J, the junction contained 7 bases not matched to a gene. Germline V gene data show CDR1 as SGHRS and CDR2 as YFSETQ. Written as DNA, the CDR3 is TGCGCCAGCAGCTCGGGACAGGTGGAAGACGAGCAGTACGTC. Its translation is CASSSGQVEDEQYV.